This paragraph covers one TCR beta chain sequence. As yet, its antigen is unknown. Sequenced by immunoSEQ multiplex PCR; TCRdb stores in-frame clones only, minus some. Among fewer than 30,000 clones listed, around four fifths were seen once. This entry is derived from a study of monozygotic twins with cystic fibrosis. Whole-study context: Approximately 2.8 micrograms of fragmented DNA underwent roughly 16 PCR cycles for library preparation. Study-wide points: Monozygotic CF twin pairs shared significantly more nucleotide-identical clonotypes than unrelated CF individuals did. In 13 of 16 pairs, V gene usage was closest to the co-twin's. Low clonality (median approximately 0.0095) suggested a mostly naive repertoire.

The CDR3 runs 11 residues. The V end lost 3 bases, the J end lost 6 bases, and 3 bases lay between the germline ends. CDR1 is SNHLY, CDR2 FYNNEI, per germline. The V gene is TRBV2, the J gene TRBJ2-1; D not certain. The origin of this receptor is a girl aged 2-9 years with cystic fibrosis. Sequenced input: blood. The CDR3 nucleotides are TGTGCCAGCAGTGAGATCAATGAGCAGTTCTTC. The encoded protein is CASSEINEQFF.